This T cell receptor beta chain emerged from a study of shared clonotypes between healthy human individuals. Overall study: Three plates were used per donor for CD4 naive, three for CD4 memory, two for CD8 naive and one for CD8 memory.

Study results and limitations: Blood was the only sampled material, and tissue repertoires likely differ. When compared with the clonotypes that were shared by all four sorted-subset donors, the non-shared clonotypes turned out to have lower generation probabilities.

The method was immunoSEQ multiplex PCR; TCRdb's version includes in-frame clones alone and lacks a portion of them. Of 2 million to 3 million clones listed, roughly 93% are singletons. V lost 2 bases and J lost 2; bases outside the gene matches: 11. Germline CDR1 SGHRS, CDR2 YFSETQ. The CDR3 is made up of 17 amino acids. It was into CD45RA+ naive and CD45RA-negative memory subsets that the CD4+ cells were split. Of note for this clone: Antigen specificity is unknown.

V is TRBV5-1 and J is TRBJ2-3; 7 nucleotides line up with TRBD1. This TCR derives from a young man in good health. Some clones in this sample may be carry-over from other donors' samples. Sequenced input: naive CD4+ T cells from PBMCs. Subset of the sample: CD45RA+ positively selected. For the CDR3, the DNA is TGCGCCAGCAGCTTTGGACCTCTGACAGGGTACACAGATACGCAGTATTTT. The encoded protein is CASSFGPLTGYTDTQYF.